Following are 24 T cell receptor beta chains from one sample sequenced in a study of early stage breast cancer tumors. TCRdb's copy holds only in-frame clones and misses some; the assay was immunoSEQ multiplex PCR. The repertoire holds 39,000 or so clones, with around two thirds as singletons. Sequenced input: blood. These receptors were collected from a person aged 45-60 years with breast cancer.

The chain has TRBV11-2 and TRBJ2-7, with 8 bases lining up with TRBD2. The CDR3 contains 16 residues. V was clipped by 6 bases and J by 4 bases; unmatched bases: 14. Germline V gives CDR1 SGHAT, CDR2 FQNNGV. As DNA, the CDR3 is TGTGCCAGCAGACTTTCCGGTGCGGGAGGTCTTTACGAGCAGTACTTC. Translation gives CASRLSGAGGLYEQYF.

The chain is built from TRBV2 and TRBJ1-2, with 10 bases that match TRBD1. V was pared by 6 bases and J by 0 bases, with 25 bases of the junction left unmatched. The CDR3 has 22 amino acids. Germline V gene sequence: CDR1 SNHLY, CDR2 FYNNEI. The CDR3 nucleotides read TGTGCCAGCAGCGAACCGCTGACCTCCCGGGACAGGGGATCGCCTTCTAACTATGGCTACACCTTC. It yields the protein CASSEPLTSRDRGSPSNYGYTF.

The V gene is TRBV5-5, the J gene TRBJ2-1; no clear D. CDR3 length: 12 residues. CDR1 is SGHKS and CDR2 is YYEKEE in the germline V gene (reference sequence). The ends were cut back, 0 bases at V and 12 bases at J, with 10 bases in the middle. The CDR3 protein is CASSLAGRGQFF. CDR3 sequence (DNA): TGTGCCAGCAGCTTGGCGGGTCGAGGGCAGTTCTTC.

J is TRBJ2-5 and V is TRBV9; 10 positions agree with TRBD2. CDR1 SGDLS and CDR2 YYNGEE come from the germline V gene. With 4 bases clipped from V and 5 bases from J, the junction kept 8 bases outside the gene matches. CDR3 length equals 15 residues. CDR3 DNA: TGTGCCAGCAGCCAAGCGGGAGGGCCGGTGGAGACCCAGTACTTC. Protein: CASSQAGGPVETQYF.

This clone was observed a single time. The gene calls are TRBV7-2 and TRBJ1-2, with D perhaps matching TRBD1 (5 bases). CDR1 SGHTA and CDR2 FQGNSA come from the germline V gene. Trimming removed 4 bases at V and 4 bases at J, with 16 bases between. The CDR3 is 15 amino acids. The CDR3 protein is CASSSWGGGSYGYTF. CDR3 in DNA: TGTGCCAGCAGCTCCTGGGGCGGGGGAAGCTATGGCTACACCTTC.

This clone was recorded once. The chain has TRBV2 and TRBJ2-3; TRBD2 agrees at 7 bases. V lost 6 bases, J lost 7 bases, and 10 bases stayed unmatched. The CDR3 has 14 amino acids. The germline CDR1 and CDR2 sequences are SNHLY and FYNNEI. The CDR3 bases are TGTGCCAGCAGCTCCTACGGGACTACCAATACGCAGTATTTT. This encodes CASSSYGTTNTQYF. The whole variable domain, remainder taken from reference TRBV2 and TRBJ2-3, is EPEVTQTPSHQVTQMGQEVILRCVPISNHLYFYWYRQILGQKVEFLVSFYNNEISEKSEIFDDQFSVERPDGSNFTLKIRSTKLEDSAMYFCASSSYGTTNTQYFGPGTRLTVL.

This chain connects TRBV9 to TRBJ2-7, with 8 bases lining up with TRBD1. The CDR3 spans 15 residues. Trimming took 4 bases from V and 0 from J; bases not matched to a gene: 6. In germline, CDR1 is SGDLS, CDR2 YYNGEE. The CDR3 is CASSPGQGLSYEQYF. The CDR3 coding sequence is TGTGCCAGCAGCCCTGGACAGGGCCTCTCCTACGAGCAGTACTTC.

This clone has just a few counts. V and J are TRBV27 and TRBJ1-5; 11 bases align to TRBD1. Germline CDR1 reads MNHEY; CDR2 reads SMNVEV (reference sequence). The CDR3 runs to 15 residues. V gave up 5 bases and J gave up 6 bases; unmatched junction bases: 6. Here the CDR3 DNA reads TGTGCCAGCAGTCCAAGGGACAGGGGGAGTCAGCCCCAGCATTTT. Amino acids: CASSPRDRGSQPQHF.

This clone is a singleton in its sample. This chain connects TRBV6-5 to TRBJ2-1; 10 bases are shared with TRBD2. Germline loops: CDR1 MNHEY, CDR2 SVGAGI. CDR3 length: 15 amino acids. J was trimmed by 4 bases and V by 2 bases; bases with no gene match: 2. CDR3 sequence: CASSYTSGEYNEQFF. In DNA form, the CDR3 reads TGTGCCAGCAGTTACACTAGCGGGGAGTACAATGAGCAGTTCTTC.

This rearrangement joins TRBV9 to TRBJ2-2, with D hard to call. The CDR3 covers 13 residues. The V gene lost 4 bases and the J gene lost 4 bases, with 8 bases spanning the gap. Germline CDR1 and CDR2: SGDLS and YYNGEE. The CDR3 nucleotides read TGTGCCAGCAGCCCAGACACCACCGGGGAGCTGTTTTTT. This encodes CASSPDTTGELFF.

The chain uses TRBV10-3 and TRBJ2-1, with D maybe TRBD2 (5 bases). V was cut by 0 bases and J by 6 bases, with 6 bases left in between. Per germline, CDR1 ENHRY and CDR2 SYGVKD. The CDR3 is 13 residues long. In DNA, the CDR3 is TGTGCCATCAGTGAGTCCGGGGTCAATGAGCAGTTCTTC. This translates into CAISESGVNEQFF.

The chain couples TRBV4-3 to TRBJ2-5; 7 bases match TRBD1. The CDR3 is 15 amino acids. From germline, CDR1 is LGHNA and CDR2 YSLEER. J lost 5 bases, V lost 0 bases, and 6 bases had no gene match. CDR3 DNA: TGCGCCAGCAGCCAAGAGGGACAGCCCTACGAGACCCAGTACTTC. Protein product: CASSQEGQPYETQYF.

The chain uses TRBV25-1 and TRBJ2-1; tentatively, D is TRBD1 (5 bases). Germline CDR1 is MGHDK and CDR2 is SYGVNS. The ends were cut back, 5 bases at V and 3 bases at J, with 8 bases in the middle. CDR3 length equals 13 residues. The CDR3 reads CASSTDSYNEQFF. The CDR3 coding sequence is TGTGCCAGCAGTACCGACAGCTACAATGAGCAGTTCTTC.

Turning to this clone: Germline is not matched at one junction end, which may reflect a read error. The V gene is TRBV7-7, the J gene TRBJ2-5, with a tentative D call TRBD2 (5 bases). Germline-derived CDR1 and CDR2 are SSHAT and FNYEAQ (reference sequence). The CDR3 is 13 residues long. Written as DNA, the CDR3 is TGTGCTAGCAGCTTTCGGGAACAAGAGACCCAGTACTTC. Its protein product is CASSFREQETQYF.

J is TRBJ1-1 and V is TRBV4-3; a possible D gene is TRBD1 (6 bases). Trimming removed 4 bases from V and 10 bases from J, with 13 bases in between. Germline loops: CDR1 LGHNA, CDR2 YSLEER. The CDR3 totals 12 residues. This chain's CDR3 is CASSPEGGRAFF. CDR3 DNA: TGCGCCAGCAGCCCCGAGGGGGGGAGAGCTTTCTTT.

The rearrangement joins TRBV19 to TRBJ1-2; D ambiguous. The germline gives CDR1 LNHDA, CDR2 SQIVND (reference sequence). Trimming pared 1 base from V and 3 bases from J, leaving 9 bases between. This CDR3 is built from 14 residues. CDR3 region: CASSIGAGYYGYTF. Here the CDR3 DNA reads TGTGCCAGTAGTATAGGGGCGGGTTACTATGGCTACACCTTC. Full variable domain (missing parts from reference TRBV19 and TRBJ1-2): DGGITQSPKYLFRKEGQNVTLSCEQNLNHDAMYWYRQDPGQGLRLIYYSQIVNDFQKGDIAEGYSVSREKKESFPLTVTSAQKNPTAFYLCASSIGAGYYGYTFGSGTRLTVV.

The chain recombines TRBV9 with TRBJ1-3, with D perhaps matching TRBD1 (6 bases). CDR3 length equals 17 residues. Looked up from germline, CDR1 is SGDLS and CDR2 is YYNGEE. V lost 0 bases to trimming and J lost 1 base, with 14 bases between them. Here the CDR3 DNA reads TGTGCCAGCAGCGTAGGGGTGGGGGCGCATTCTGGAAACACCATATATTTT. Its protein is CASSVGVGAHSGNTIYF. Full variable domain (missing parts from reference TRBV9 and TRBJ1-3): DSGVTQTPKHLITATGQRVTLRCSPRSGDLSVYWYQQSLDQGLQFLIQYYNGEERAKGNILERFSAQQFPDLHSELNLSSLELGDSALYFCASSVGVGAHSGNTIYFGEGSWLTVV.

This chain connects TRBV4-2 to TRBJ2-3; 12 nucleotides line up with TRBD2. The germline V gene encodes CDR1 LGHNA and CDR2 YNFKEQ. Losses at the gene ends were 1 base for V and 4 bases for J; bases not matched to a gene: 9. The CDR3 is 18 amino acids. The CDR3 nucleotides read TGTGCCAGCAGCCAAGTAGCTGGGGCTAGCGGGAGGGCAGATACGCAGTATTTT. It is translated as CASSQVAGASGRADTQYF.

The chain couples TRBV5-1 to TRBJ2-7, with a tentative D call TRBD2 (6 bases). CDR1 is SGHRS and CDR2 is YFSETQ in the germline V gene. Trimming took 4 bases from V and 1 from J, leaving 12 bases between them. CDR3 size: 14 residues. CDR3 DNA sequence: TGCGCCAGCAGCCGGGGGAGTTCGTCCTACGAGCAGTACTTC. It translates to CASSRGSSSYEQYF.

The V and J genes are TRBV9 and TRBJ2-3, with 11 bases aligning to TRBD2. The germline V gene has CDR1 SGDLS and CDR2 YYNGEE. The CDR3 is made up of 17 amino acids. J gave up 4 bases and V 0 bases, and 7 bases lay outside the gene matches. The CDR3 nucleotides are TGTGCCAGCAGCGTAGCCCTAGCGGGAGGAGGACCAGATACGCAGTATTTT. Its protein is CASSVALAGGGPDTQYF.

Here the CDR3 DNA reads TGCGCCAGCACCAGACAGGGGAACACTGAAGCTTTCTTT. It encodes CASTRQGNTEAFF. The V call is TRBV10-2, the J call TRBJ1-1; 7 positions agree with TRBD1. The CDR3 has 13 amino acids. Per the germline V gene, CDR1 is WSHSY and CDR2 is SAAADI. The trim removed 7 bases at V and 1 base at J, leaving 3 bases unmatched.

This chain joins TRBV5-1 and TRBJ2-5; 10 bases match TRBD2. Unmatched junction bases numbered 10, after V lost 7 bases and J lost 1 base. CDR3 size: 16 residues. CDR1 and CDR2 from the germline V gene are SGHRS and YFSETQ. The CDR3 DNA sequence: TGCGCCAGCGAAGATGGTCTAGCGGGAGTCCAAGAGACCCAGTACTTC. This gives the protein CASEDGLAGVQETQYF.

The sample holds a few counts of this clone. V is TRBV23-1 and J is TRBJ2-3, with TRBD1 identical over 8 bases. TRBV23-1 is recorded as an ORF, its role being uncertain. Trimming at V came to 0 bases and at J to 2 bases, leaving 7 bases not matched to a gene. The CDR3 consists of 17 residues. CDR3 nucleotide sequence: TGCGCCAGCAGTCAATCCGTACAGGGGGGCTACACAGATACGCAGTATTTT. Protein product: CASSQSVQGGYTDTQYF.

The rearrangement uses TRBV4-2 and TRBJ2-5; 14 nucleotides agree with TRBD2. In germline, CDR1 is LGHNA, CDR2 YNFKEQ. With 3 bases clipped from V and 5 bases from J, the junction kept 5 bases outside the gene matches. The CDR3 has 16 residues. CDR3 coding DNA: TGTGCCAGCAGCCAGGGACTAGCGGGAGCGGGGGAGACCCAGTACTTC. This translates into CASSQGLAGAGETQYF.